This T cell receptor (beta chain) emerged from a study of cytomegalovirus exposure and HLA in healthy donors. Notes on the study in general: It was confirmed in vitro that a few of the CMV-associated chains were specific for CMV antigens. Clusters of TCRs from the first cohort tended to co-occur in the roughly 120 validation repertoires (as a later analysis found). High specificity and sensitivity for cytomegalovirus status were reported for the classifier.

Worth noting for this clone: Its matching antigen is unknown.

The donors were in the roughly 120-subject validation cohort, distinct from the 666-subject first cohort. Germline V gene data show CDR1 as MGHRA and CDR2 as YSYEKL. The CDR3 extends over 15 amino acids. V trimming: 10 bases; J trimming: 0 bases; junction bases outside the gene matches: 11. Profiled with immunoSEQ multiplex PCR; TCRdb holds only in-frame clones, not every one. The data contain about 72,000 clones, about 93% of them singletons. The source material was PBMCs. The clonotype was recovered from a young woman in good health and CMV-seropositive. The V gene is TRBV4-1, the J gene TRBJ1-1, with 7 bases lining up with TRBD1. CDR3 bases: TGCGCCAATTGTACAGGGGAAAACATGAACACTGAAGCTTTCTTT. It encodes CANCTGENMNTEAFF.